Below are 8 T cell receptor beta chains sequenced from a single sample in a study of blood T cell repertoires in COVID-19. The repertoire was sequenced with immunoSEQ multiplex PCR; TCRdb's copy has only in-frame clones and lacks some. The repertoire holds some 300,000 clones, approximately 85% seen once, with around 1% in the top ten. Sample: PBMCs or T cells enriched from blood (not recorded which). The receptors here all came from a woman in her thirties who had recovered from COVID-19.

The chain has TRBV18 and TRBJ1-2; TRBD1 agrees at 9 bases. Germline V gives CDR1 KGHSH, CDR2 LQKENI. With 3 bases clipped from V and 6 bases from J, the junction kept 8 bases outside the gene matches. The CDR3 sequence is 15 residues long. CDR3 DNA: TGTGCCAGCTCACCTCGACAGGGGGTCTCTGATGGCTACACCTTC. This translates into CASSPRQGVSDGYTF.

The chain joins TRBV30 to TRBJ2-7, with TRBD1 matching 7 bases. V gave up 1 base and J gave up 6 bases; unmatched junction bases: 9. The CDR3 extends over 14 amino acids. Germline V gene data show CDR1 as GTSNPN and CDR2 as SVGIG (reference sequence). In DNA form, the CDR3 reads TGTGCCTGGAGTGGAGTGCCCAGGGACAGCGAGCAGTACTTC. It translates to CAWSGVPRDSEQYF. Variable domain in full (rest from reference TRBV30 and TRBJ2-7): SQTIHQWPATLVQPVGSPLSLECTVEGTSNPNLYWYRQAAGRGLQLLFYSVGIGQISSEVPQNLSASRPQDRQFILSSKKLLLSDSGFYLCAWSGVPRDSEQYFGPGTRLTVT.

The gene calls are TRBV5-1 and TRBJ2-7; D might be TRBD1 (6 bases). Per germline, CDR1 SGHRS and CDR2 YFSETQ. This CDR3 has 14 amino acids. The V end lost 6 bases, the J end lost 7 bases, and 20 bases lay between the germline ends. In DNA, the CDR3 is TGCGCCAGCACCCTGAGGGCAGGGGTCAGGGAGCAGTACTTC. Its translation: CASTLRAGVREQYF.

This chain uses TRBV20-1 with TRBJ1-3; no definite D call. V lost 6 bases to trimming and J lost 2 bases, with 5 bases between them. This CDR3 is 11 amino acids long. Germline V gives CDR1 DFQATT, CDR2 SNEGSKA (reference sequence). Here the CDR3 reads CSAPTGNTIYF. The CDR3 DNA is TGCAGTGCCCCTACTGGAAACACCATATATTTT.

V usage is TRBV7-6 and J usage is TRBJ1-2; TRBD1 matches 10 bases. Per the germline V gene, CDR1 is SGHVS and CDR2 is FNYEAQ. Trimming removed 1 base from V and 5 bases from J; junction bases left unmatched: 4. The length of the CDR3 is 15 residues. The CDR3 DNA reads TGTGCCAGCAGCTTAGAGACAGGGGGCGCTTATGGCTACACCTTC. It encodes CASSLETGGAYGYTF. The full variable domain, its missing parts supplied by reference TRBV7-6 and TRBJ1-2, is GAGVSQSPRYKVTKRGQDVALRCDPISGHVSLYWYRQALGQGPEFLTYFNYEAQQDKSGLPNDRFSAERPEGSISTLTIQRTEQRDSAMYRCASSLETGGAYGYTFGSGTRLTVV.

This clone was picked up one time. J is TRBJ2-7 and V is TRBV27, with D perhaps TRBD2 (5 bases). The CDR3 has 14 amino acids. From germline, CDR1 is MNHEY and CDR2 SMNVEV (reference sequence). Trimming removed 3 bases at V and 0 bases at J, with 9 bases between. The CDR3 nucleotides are TGTGCCAGCAGTTTCCGGGGTGACTCCTACGAGCAGTACTTC. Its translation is CASSFRGDSYEQYF.

The CDR3 DNA sequence: TGTGCCAGCAGCTTATCTTCATCACCAGGGGGCGAGTCGGGCACCATATATTTT. This sequence encodes CASSLSSSPGGESGTIYF. This rearrangement joins TRBV7-2 to TRBJ1-3; 8 bases align to TRBD1. The CDR3 runs 18 residues. Germline CDR1 is SGHTA and CDR2 is FQGNSA. Trimming took 2 bases from V and 9 from J; bases not matched to a gene: 18.

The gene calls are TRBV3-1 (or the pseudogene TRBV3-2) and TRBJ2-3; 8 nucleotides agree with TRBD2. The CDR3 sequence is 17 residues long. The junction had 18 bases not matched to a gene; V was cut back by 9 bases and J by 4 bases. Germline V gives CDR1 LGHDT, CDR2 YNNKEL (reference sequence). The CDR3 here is CARNREGGRLSADTQYF. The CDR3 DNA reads TGTGCCAGGAACCGGGAGGGGGGGCGATTAAGTGCAGATACGCAGTATTTT.